This T cell receptor beta chain was recorded in a study of blood T cell repertoires in COVID-19. Study context: The United States, Italy and Spain provided the acute and convalescent COVID-19 samples. Nucleic acid was either cDNA or gDNA, and it came from T cells, B-cell-depleted T cells, or PBMCs.

Participant ages covered about 18 to 95 years across 25 or so US areas. Authors' analysis steps: Reference gene primer amplification gave estimated nucleated cell counts. TCRdb's table, derived via immunoSEQ multiplex PCR, lists solely in-frame clones and lacks some. The V and J calls and clone size are taken from that table; D and trimming were inferred from the DNA. Counted here are some 260,000 clones, around 84% occurring once; the ten biggest clones make up over 4%. Trimming at V came to 5 bases and at J to 3 bases, leaving 8 bases not matched to a gene. This CDR3 region has 15 residues. Germline V gene lookup returns CDR1 WSHSY and CDR2 SAAADI.

The sample was PBMCs or T cells enriched from blood (not recorded which). V is TRBV10-2 and J is TRBJ2-3, with TRBD2 matching over 7 bases. This sequence was found in a man aged 30 to 39 with acute COVID-19. This chain's CDR3 is CASSQTGGQTDTQYF. In DNA, the CDR3 is TGCGCCAGCAGTCAAACGGGGGGTCAAACAGATACGCAGTATTTT.